Below are 24 T cell receptor beta chains sequenced from a single sample in a study of shared clonotypes between healthy human individuals. TCRdb's copy holds only in-frame clones and misses some; the assay was immunoSEQ multiplex PCR. The sample lists about 980,000 clones; roughly 72% were seen once. The sequenced material came from memory CD4+ T cells sorted from blood. Subset denoted: CD45RA-negative fraction. The receptors were sampled from a man between 18 and 35 years old in good health.

This clone has a handful of counts. The rearrangement joins TRBV2 to TRBJ2-7; D possibly corresponds to TRBD2 (6 bases). Germline V gives CDR1 SNHLY, CDR2 FYNNEI. This CDR3 has 11 amino acids. The V end lost 2 bases, the J end lost 12 bases, and 11 bases lay between the germline ends. The CDR3 DNA follows: TGTGCCAGCAGTGAACGCAGGGAGGTGTACTTC. As protein: CASSERREVYF.

The genes are TRBV11-2 and TRBJ2-7, with D perhaps TRBD2 (6 bases). Trimming removed 1 base from V and 11 bases from J, with 15 bases in between. The CDR3 sequence is 13 residues long. From germline, CDR1 is SGHAT and CDR2 FQNNGV. The CDR3 region is CASSLGPGGAEYF. Here the CDR3 DNA reads TGTGCCAGCAGCTTAGGTCCCGGGGGAGCCGAGTACTTC.

V is TRBV10-3 and J is TRBJ2-2, with 7 bases lining up with TRBD1. CDR1 and CDR2 from the germline V gene are ENHRY and SYGVKD. Losses at the gene ends were 7 bases for V and 3 bases for J; bases not matched to a gene: 5. The CDR3 totals 14 residues. In nucleotides, the CDR3 is TGTGCCATCAATACAGGGGTAGACACCGGGGAGCTGTTTTTT. It specifies CAINTGVDTGELFF.

V is TRBV7-9 and J is TRBJ1-1; no firm D call. The CDR3 has 13 residues. Germline V gene data show CDR1 as SEHNR and CDR2 as FQNEAQ (reference sequence). Trimming shortened V by 0 bases and J by 6 bases, and 8 bases separated the two germline ends. The CDR3 loop is CASSLAQVAEAFF. As DNA, the CDR3 is TGTGCCAGCAGCTTAGCGCAGGTCGCTGAAGCTTTCTTT. The whole variable domain, filled in from reference TRBV7-9 and TRBJ1-1, reads DTGVSQNPRHKITKRGQNVTFRCDPISEHNRLYWYRQTLGQGPEFLTYFQNEAQLEKSRLLSDRFSAERPKGSFSTLEIQRTEQGDSAMYLCASSLAQVAEAFFGQGTRLTVV.

The chain recombines TRBV30 with TRBJ1-4; TRBD1 matches at 8 bases. Unmatched junction bases numbered 10, after V lost 5 bases and J lost 2 bases. Germline CDR1 reads GTSNPN; CDR2 reads SVGIG (reference sequence). This CDR3 is built from 16 residues. CDR3 region: CAWGRGQGGTNEKLFF. The CDR3 DNA follows: TGTGCCTGGGGAAGAGGACAGGGCGGCACTAATGAAAAACTGTTTTTT.

The table lists this clone with a count of one. Other DNA sequences in the sample encode the same CDR3. J is TRBJ1-2 and V is TRBV27; 8 nucleotides agree with TRBD1. This CDR3 contains 13 residues. Germline lookup yields CDR1 MNHEY and CDR2 SMNVEV (reference sequence). The V gene end was trimmed by 2 bases and the J gene end by 5 bases; junction bases not matched to a gene: 1. The DNA for the CDR3 is TGTGCCAGCAGTTTAACAGGGGGTTATGGCTACACCTTC. Residues: CASSLTGGYGYTF.

V is TRBV7-9 and J is TRBJ1-1; weak D call: TRBD1 (5 bases). The CDR3 sequence is 15 residues long. In germline, CDR1 is SEHNR, CDR2 FQNEAQ (reference sequence). Trimming left V 0 bases short and J 1 base short, with 9 bases between. CDR3: CASSLAAGTNTEAFF. The DNA for the CDR3 is TGTGCCAGCAGCTTAGCGGCAGGGACGAACACTGAAGCTTTCTTT.

This clone occurred once. CDR3 sequence reads: CASRRAGGEEQYF. As DNA, the CDR3 is TGTGCCAGTAGGAGGGCAGGGGGAGAGGAGCAGTACTTC. This chain uses TRBV19 with TRBJ2-7; 7 nucleotides agree with TRBD1. Trimming removed 6 bases from V and 7 bases from J; junction bases left unmatched: 9. The CDR3 has 13 amino acids. Germline values: CDR1 LNHDA, CDR2 SQIVND (reference sequence). Combining the CDR3 with reference TRBV19 and TRBJ2-7 gives the whole variable domain DGGITQSPKYLFRKEGQNVTLSCEQNLNHDAMYWYRQDPGQGLRLIYYSQIVNDFQKGDIAEGYSVSREKKESFPLTVTSAQKNPTAFYLCASRRAGGEEQYFGPGTRLTVT.

Concerning this clone: With a much larger clone just one base away, this may be a read error. The J gene is TRBJ2-5, the V gene TRBV5-4; TRBD2 aligns across 11 bases. Germline V gene sequence: CDR1 SGHNT, CDR2 YYREEE (reference sequence). V was pared by 3 bases and J by 1 base, with 2 bases of the junction left unmatched. CDR3 length equals 15 residues. DNA of the CDR3: TGTGCCAGCAGCTCCGGGACTAGCGGCCAAGAGACCCAGTACTTC. Its translation: CASSSGTSGQETQYF.

The chain has TRBV10-3 and TRBJ2-7; 12 bases line up with TRBD2. J was trimmed by 6 bases and V by 5 bases; bases with no gene match: 2. The CDR3 length is 13 residues. Germline loops: CDR1 ENHRY, CDR2 SYGVKD. The CDR3, as DNA: TGTGCCATCAGTCCACTAGCGGGAGGCGAGCAGTACTTC. Its translation: CAISPLAGGEQYF.

The rearrangement uses TRBV18 and TRBJ1-2; D is undetermined. The CDR3 has 20 amino acids. Trimming left V 0 bases short and J 0 bases short, with 23 bases between. Germline V gene lookup returns CDR1 KGHSH and CDR2 LQKENI. The CDR3 bases are TGTGCCAGCTCACCACCGTTTTTCGAACCTGCCCCCTTAGCTAACTATGGCTACACCTTC. It specifies CASSPPFFEPAPLANYGYTF.

Comments on this clone: Other DNA sequences of this sample code for an identical CDR3. V and J are TRBV4-3 and TRBJ1-1, with D possibly matching TRBD1 (5 bases). The CDR3 spans 14 residues. V was clipped by 0 bases and J by 2 bases, with 7 bases between them. CDR1 and CDR2 from the germline V gene are LGHNA and YSLEER. CDR3 DNA sequence: TGCGCCAGCAGCCAAGAGGGGGGTAACACTGAAGCTTTCTTT. Translation: CASSQEGGNTEAFF.

This chain joins TRBV5-6 and TRBJ1-6; D remains ambiguous. The CDR3 extends over 13 amino acids. V was pared by 4 bases and J by 5 bases, with 7 bases between. Germline V gene data show CDR1 as SGHDT and CDR2 as YYEEEE. The CDR3 DNA follows: TGTGCCAGCAGCAACGGGGATAATTCACCCCTCCACTTT. This translates into CASSNGDNSPLHF.

J is TRBJ2-1 and V is TRBV5-1; weak D call: TRBD2 (6 bases). The CDR3 spans 17 residues. Germline loops: CDR1 SGHRS, CDR2 YFSETQ. The germline V and J ends were trimmed by 4 bases and 1 base, with 18 bases remaining between them. CDR3 protein: CASSPRGRETSYNEQFF. CDR3 DNA: TGCGCCAGCAGCCCGAGGGGACGGGAGACGTCCTACAATGAGCAGTTCTTC.

The sample holds a few counts of this clone. The chain has TRBV7-3 and TRBJ1-6; the match to TRBD1 covers 10 bases. J was trimmed by 9 bases and V by 5 bases; bases with no gene match: 7. The germline V gene has CDR1 SGHTA and CDR2 FQGTGA. The CDR3 covers 15 residues. The DNA for the CDR3 is TGTGCCAGCAGCGAAGGGACAGGGGTTAGTTCACCCCTCCACTTT. It specifies CASSEGTGVSSPLHF.

The J gene is TRBJ2-1, the V gene TRBV30; D ambiguous. V lost 0 bases and J lost 12, with 15 bases in between. The CDR3 is 13 residues long. Per germline, CDR1 GTSNPN and CDR2 SVGIG (reference sequence). Here the CDR3 reads CAWSVQSSLGQFF. DNA for the CDR3: TGTGCCTGGAGTGTACAGAGCAGCCTCGGGCAGTTCTTC.

V is TRBV7-2 and J is TRBJ1-1; D is unresolved. The CDR3 is 14 residues long. The germline V and J ends were trimmed by 1 base and 5 bases, with 11 bases remaining between them. The germline gives CDR1 SGHTA, CDR2 FQGNSA. The CDR3 nucleotides are TGTGCCAGCAGCTTAGTAGGGCGGTTGACTGAAGCTTTCTTT. Protein: CASSLVGRLTEAFF.

This sequence joins TRBV5-6 and TRBJ1-4; D not resolved. Trimming left V 1 base short and J 5 bases short, with 6 bases between. In germline, CDR1 is SGHDT, CDR2 YYEEEE. The CDR3 length is 13 residues. DNA for the CDR3: TGTGCCAGCAGCTTGCGCAGGAATGAAAAACTGTTTTTT. Translated, it gives CASSLRRNEKLFF.

This clone appeared a single time. The V call is TRBV4-2, the J call TRBJ1-1, with 11 bases identical to TRBD1. V shed 0 bases and J 6 bases; nucleotides not matched to a gene: 15. The CDR3 is 19 residues long. The germline V gene has CDR1 LGHNA and CDR2 YNFKEQ. The CDR3: CASSQDKRDRGRNVAEAFF. DNA of the CDR3: TGTGCCAGCAGCCAAGATAAAAGGGACAGGGGGAGGAATGTCGCTGAAGCTTTCTTT.

This chain links TRBV10-3 with TRBJ2-7; D gene uncertain. Looked up from germline, CDR1 is ENHRY and CDR2 is SYGVKD. Trimming took off 3 bases at V and 2 bases at J, with 11 bases between the two ends. The CDR3 runs 14 residues. The CDR3 loop reads CAISELTDPYEQYF. DNA of the CDR3: TGTGCCATCAGTGAACTGACGGACCCCTACGAGCAGTACTTC.

This clone was seen just once. The chain links TRBV6-6 to TRBJ2-5; TRBD1 is a possible D gene (6 bases). Germline V gene sequence: CDR1 MNHNY, CDR2 SVGAGI (reference sequence). The CDR3 consists of 14 residues. V was clipped by 6 bases and J by 3 bases, with 14 bases between them. CDR3 in DNA: TGTGCCAGCAGATCTCAGACAGGAGAAGAGACCCAGTACTTC. Encoded protein: CASRSQTGEETQYF.

The J gene is TRBJ2-5, the V gene TRBV5-1; maybe TRBD2 (5 bases). Germline CDR1 SGHRS, CDR2 YFSETQ. Trimming cost V 1 base and J 0 bases, with 7 bases left between them. The CDR3 has 14 amino acids. CDR3 region: CASSLTGYQETQYF. The DNA for the CDR3 is TGCGCCAGCAGCTTGACGGGGTACCAAGAGACCCAGTACTTC.

The chain is built from TRBV5-1 and TRBJ1-4; 8 positions agree with TRBD1. The ends lost 3 bases at V and 8 bases at J; junction bases unmatched: 9. The CDR3 consists of 15 residues. In germline, CDR1 is SGHRS, CDR2 YFSETQ. CDR3 protein: CASSSGTGLKEKLFF. CDR3 in DNA: TGCGCCAGCAGCTCCGGGACAGGTCTTAAGGAAAAACTGTTTTTT.

This chain uses TRBV5-1 with TRBJ1-3, with TRBD1 matching over 11 bases. Germline lookup yields CDR1 SGHRS and CDR2 YFSETQ. J lost 8 bases, V lost 4 bases, and 8 bases had no gene match. This CDR3 has 15 amino acids. CDR3 in DNA: TGCGCCAGCAGCACCCAGGACAGGGGGCTCGACACCATATATTTT. It encodes CASSTQDRGLDTIYF.